This TCR beta chain was recovered during a study of blood T cell repertoires in COVID-19. This clone appeared a few times. Germline CDR1 MNHEY, CDR2 SVGAGI. This CDR3 region has 13 residues. J was trimmed by 5 bases and V by 5 bases; bases with no gene match: 4. TCRdb keeps only in-frame clones here, not all; method: immunoSEQ multiplex PCR. The sample holds approximately 120,000 clones; 92% are singletons and the top ten take 2.1%. V and J are TRBV6-5 and TRBJ1-1; 8 nucleotides line up with TRBD1. The TCR originated in a man aged 45-65 years with COVID-19, enrolled during active disease. Sequencing was done on a sample of peripheral blood. CDR3 bases: TGTGCCAGCAGTCTCGACAGGGGTACTGAAGCTTTCTTT. Its translation is CASSLDRGTEAFF.